One and the same sample provided the 22 T cell receptor beta chains below, sequenced in a study of blood T cell repertoires in COVID-19 (dated by TCRdb to 2020 to 2022). Libraries were constructed by the immunoSEQ multiplex PCR assay. The table comes from immuneACCESS by way of TCRdb, which keeps in-frame sequences with V and J called. Part of the clones is missing from these tables; in studies checked, under half for an unresolved V gene and the rest for unknown reasons. This sample is represented by 35,000 to 50,000 clones; over 75% of them were singletons. Of the sample, 9% to 15% is held by the ten largest clones. Sequenced: peripheral blood. The receptors come from a human donor in a cohort sampled during active COVID-19.

This chain connects TRBV28 to TRBJ1-6; 12 nucleotides agree with TRBD1. The germline CDR1 and CDR2 sequences are MDHEN and SYDVKM. The CDR3 has 15 residues. Trimming cost V 5 bases and J 9 bases; bases outside gene matches: 5. Here the CDR3 reads CASSGGTGGFSPLHF. In DNA form, the CDR3 reads TGTGCCAGCAGTGGAGGGACAGGGGGCTTTTCACCCCTCCACTTT.

The chain couples TRBV11-2 to TRBJ2-5, with D tentatively TRBD2 (6 bases). The CDR3 runs 14 residues. V was trimmed by 6 bases and J by 1 base, leaving 12 bases between them. CDR1 SGHAT and CDR2 FQNNGV come from the germline V gene. The CDR3, as DNA: TGTGCCAGCAGGGACTACCGAAGCCAAGAGACCCAGTACTTC. It codes for CASRDYRSQETQYF.

This chain links TRBV19 with TRBJ2-1, with D maybe TRBD1 (5 bases). V lost 2 bases and J lost 13, with 21 bases in between. The CDR3 is made up of 15 amino acids. In germline, CDR1 is LNHDA, CDR2 SQIVND (reference sequence). The CDR3 bases are TGTGCCAGTAGTATAACCAGGGAATACCGAGTTCGCCAGTTCTTC. Encoded protein: CASSITREYRVRQFF.

The V gene is TRBV28, the J gene TRBJ2-6, with a tentative D call TRBD1 (6 bases). V dropped 8 bases and J dropped 0 bases, with 11 bases sitting between them. The germline V gene encodes CDR1 MDHEN and CDR2 SYDVKM. The CDR3 runs 15 residues. CDR3 sequence: CASGAGVSGANVLTF. CDR3 in DNA: TGTGCCAGCGGGGCAGGGGTCTCTGGGGCCAACGTCCTGACTTTC.

Only a few counts were recorded for this clone. The chain combines TRBV4-1 with TRBJ2-7, with 10 bases fitting TRBD1. The J segment lost 6 bases and the V segment lost 4 bases, leaving 9 bases of the junction unmatched. The CDR3 length is 15 residues. Germline V gene sequence: CDR1 MGHRA, CDR2 YSYEKL. The CDR3, as DNA: TGCGCCAGCAGCCGACCCGGGACAGGGGCTCTCGAGCAGTACTTC. This gives the protein CASSRPGTGALEQYF.

This clone was seen only a few times. The rearrangement links TRBV7-9 to TRBJ1-4; no clear D. The ends were cut back, 5 bases at V and 0 bases at J, with 10 bases in the middle. This CDR3 region has 15 residues. CDR1 is SEHNR and CDR2 is FQNEAQ in the germline V gene (reference sequence). The CDR3 loop reads CASSPLGATNEKLFF. CDR3 DNA sequence: TGTGCCAGCAGCCCGTTGGGCGCAACTAATGAAAAACTGTTTTTT. Using reference TRBV7-9 and TRBJ1-4 for the parts outside the CDR3, the full variable domain is DTGVSQNPRHKITKRGQNVTFRCDPISEHNRLYWYRQTLGQGPEFLTYFQNEAQLEKSRLLSDRFSAERPKGSFSTLEIQRTEQGDSAMYLCASSPLGATNEKLFFGSGTQLSVL.

This clone was picked up a small number of times. This chain uses TRBV29-1 with TRBJ1-5; 10 nucleotides align to TRBD1. V was pared by 6 bases and J by 3 bases, with 11 bases of the junction left unmatched. The CDR3 covers 16 residues. CDR1 and CDR2 from the germline V gene are SQVTM and ANQGSEA. The CDR3 loop reads CSVVPVGTGDNQPQHF. The CDR3 DNA reads as TGCAGCGTCGTGCCGGTTGGGACAGGGGACAATCAGCCCCAGCATTTT.

The CDR3 here is CASSLAQGASSYNSPLHF. CDR3 bases: TGTGCCAGCAGTTTGGCCCAGGGGGCAAGCTCCTATAATTCACCCCTCCACTTT. V usage is TRBV28 and J usage is TRBJ1-6, with 8 bases aligning to TRBD1. The junction had 7 bases not matched to a gene; V was cut back by 3 bases and J by 0 bases. The germline gives CDR1 MDHEN, CDR2 SYDVKM. This CDR3 region has 18 residues.

The rearrangement joins TRBV19 to TRBJ2-1, with 7 positions matching TRBD1. From germline, CDR1 is LNHDA and CDR2 SQIVND (reference sequence). V was pared by 5 bases and J by 4 bases, with 11 bases of the junction left unmatched. CDR3 length: 16 residues. CDR3 loop: CASSLTGALRYNEQFF. CDR3 coding DNA: TGTGCCAGTAGTCTAACAGGGGCGTTGAGATACAATGAGCAGTTCTTC.

This sequence joins TRBV6-2 or TRBV6-3 and TRBJ2-5; TRBD2 agrees at 7 bases. Germline V lookup: CDR1 MNHEY, CDR2 SVGEGT. This CDR3 comprises 16 residues. Trimming cost V 0 bases and J 5 bases; bases outside gene matches: 9. The chain's CDR3 is CASSYSRSSGMETQYF. The CDR3 nucleotides read TGTGCCAGCAGTTACTCGAGGTCTAGCGGCATGGAGACCCAGTACTTC.

This clone was counted between two and nine times. CDR3: CASSLPGGLNTEAFF. In DNA form, the CDR3 reads TGTGCCAGCTCACTGCCAGGGGGATTGAACACTGAAGCTTTCTTT. The chain has TRBV18 and TRBJ1-1; 7 nucleotides agree with TRBD1. Germline V gene lookup returns CDR1 KGHSH and CDR2 LQKENI. This CDR3 comprises 15 residues. V was pared by 4 bases and J by 0 bases, with 5 bases of the junction left unmatched.

The rearrangement links TRBV11-2 to TRBJ1-1; unclear D gene. The CDR3 runs 12 residues. CDR1 and CDR2 from the germline V gene are SGHAT and FQNNGV. Trimming shortened V by 6 bases and J by 0 bases, and 5 bases separated the two germline ends. CDR3 sequence reads: CASSLMNTEAFF. The CDR3 DNA is TGTGCCAGCAGTCTTATGAACACTGAAGCTTTCTTT. The variable domain in full, completed from reference TRBV11-2 and TRBJ1-1, reads EAGVAQSPRYKIIEKRQSVAFWCNPISGHATLYWYQQILGQGPKLLIQFQNNGVVDDSQLPKDRFSAERLKGVDSTLKIQPAKLEDSAVYLCASSLMNTEAFFGQGTRLTVV.

This rearrangement joins TRBV2 to TRBJ1-5; D is possibly TRBD1 (6 bases). This CDR3 comprises 15 residues. Germline V gene sequence: CDR1 SNHLY, CDR2 FYNNEI. Trimming stripped 3 bases from V and 5 bases from J, with 14 bases between. This chain's CDR3 is CASSEARGAHQPQHF. The DNA of the CDR3 is TGTGCCAGCAGTGAGGCCCGGGGGGCCCATCAGCCCCAGCATTTT. Filled out from reference TRBV2 and TRBJ1-5, the complete variable domain reads EPEVTQTPSHQVTQMGQEVILRCVPISNHLYFYWYRQILGQKVEFLVSFYNNEISEKSEIFDDQFSVERPDGSNFTLKIRSTKLEDSAMYFCASSEARGAHQPQHFGDGTRLSIL.

CDR3 region: CASSSSDRDGYTF. DNA for the CDR3: TGTGCCAGCAGTTCTTCAGACAGGGATGGCTACACCTTC. The chain joins TRBV27 to TRBJ1-2, with 7 bases lining up with TRBD1. CDR3 length equals 13 residues. The germline gives CDR1 MNHEY, CDR2 SMNVEV (reference sequence). J lost 6 bases, V lost 4 bases, and 5 bases had no gene match.

The CDR3 region has the DNA TGCGCCAGCAGCTCCTGGGGACAAAACACCGGGGAGCTGTTTTTT. Its translation: CASSSWGQNTGELFF. J is TRBJ2-2 and V is TRBV5-1; perhaps TRBD1 as D (6 bases). Trimming left V 3 bases short and J 2 bases short, with 11 bases between. This CDR3 has 15 residues. Germline loops: CDR1 SGHRS, CDR2 YFSETQ.

The chain is built from TRBV6-4 and TRBJ2-3; 9 bases match TRBD1. The CDR3 consists of 15 residues. The ends lost 6 bases at V and 3 bases at J; junction bases unmatched: 7. Germline CDR1 and CDR2: MRHNA and SNTAGT. This CDR3 is CASSLSQGATDTQYF. In DNA form, the CDR3 reads TGTGCCAGCAGCTTGTCACAGGGGGCGACAGATACGCAGTATTTT.

This chain connects TRBV19 to TRBJ2-1, with 10 positions matching TRBD1. This CDR3 is 16 amino acids long. After removal of 5 bases from V and 4 bases from J, the junction contained 8 bases not matched to a gene. Germline V gene lookup returns CDR1 LNHDA and CDR2 SQIVND (reference sequence). This CDR3 is CASSSSRDRGYNEQFF. CDR3 in DNA: TGTGCCAGTAGTTCCTCGAGGGACAGGGGATACAATGAGCAGTTCTTC.

This chain joins TRBV3-1 (or the pseudogene TRBV3-2) and TRBJ2-7; possible D gene TRBD2, 7 bases. V was trimmed by 3 bases and J by 3 bases, leaving 12 bases between them. The CDR3 runs 14 residues. The germline gives CDR1 LGHDT, CDR2 YNNKEL (reference sequence). The chain's CDR3 is CASSQGGGGYEQYF. DNA for the CDR3: TGTGCCAGCAGCCAGGGGGGCGGGGGCTACGAGCAGTACTTC.

This clone was seen a handful of times. The chain is built from TRBV12-3 or TRBV12-4 and TRBJ1-2, with D possibly being TRBD1 (6 bases). The CDR3 length is 12 residues. Trimming stripped 5 bases from V and 6 bases from J, with 10 bases between. The chain's CDR3 is CASSPGQNGYTF. CDR3 coding DNA: TGTGCCAGCAGTCCCGGACAGAATGGCTACACCTTC.

J is TRBJ1-2 and V is TRBV28; TRBD1 aligns across 9 bases. The CDR3 runs to 16 residues. Germline V gives CDR1 MDHEN, CDR2 SYDVKM. V lost 6 bases to trimming and J lost 4 bases; unmatched junction nucleotides: 12. CDR3 amino acids: CASSTAPGTGTYGYTF. The DNA for the CDR3 is TGTGCCAGCAGCACCGCCCCCGGGACAGGGACCTATGGCTACACCTTC.

The chain uses TRBV5-1 and TRBJ2-1, with D possibly being TRBD1 (5 bases). Trimming shortened V by 5 bases and J by 5 bases, and 17 bases separated the two germline ends. Germline V lookup: CDR1 SGHRS, CDR2 YFSETQ. The CDR3 runs to 15 residues. CDR3: CASRMGRVGHNEQFF. CDR3 DNA sequence: TGCGCCAGCAGGATGGGCAGGGTTGGCCACAATGAGCAGTTCTTC.

The DNA for the CDR3 is TGTGCCAGCAGCTTAGACGGGCGGGGGGGCCTTGACGAGCAGTTCTTC. Protein sequence: CASSLDGRGGLDEQFF. V is TRBV13 and J is TRBJ2-1; 9 bases align to TRBD2. CDR3 length equals 16 residues. Germline CDR1 reads PRHDT; CDR2 reads FYEKMQ (reference sequence). The ends lost 1 base at V and 10 bases at J; junction bases unmatched: 11.